Listed below are T cell receptor beta chains from one sample, sequenced in a study of T cell responses to AZD1222 COVID-19 vaccine. This table comes from immunoSEQ multiplex PCR, and its TCRdb copy is limited to in-frame clones, with some not included. Of 100,000 or so clones listed, 90% to 95% are singletons. The sequences come from peripheral blood, collected 28 days after the second AZD1222 dose. Every receptor here comes from an adult who received the AZD1222 COVID-19 vaccine. Both conserved end residues are part of each CDR3. A D gene is named only where the DNA matches it firmly. Clone size, where shown, is once, few, many, or a class for clones that have expanded.

>TRBJ1-6|TRBV30|NA|NA
TGTGCCTGGAGTTTAACTGGGACAAAATCACCCCTCCACTTT
CAWSLTGTKSPLHF
>TRBJ2-3|TRBV18|NA|NA
TGTGCCAGCTCACCAAATGTCGGGAGAGGGACAGATACGCAGTATTTT
CASSPNVGRGTDTQYF
>TRBJ2-2|TRBV30|NA|NA
TGTGCCTGGAATGGGGCAGAAGTCACCGGGGAGCTGTTTTTT
CAWNGAEVTGELFF
>TRBJ1-5|TRBV6-5|NA|NA
TGTGCCAGCAGGAGGGGTAATAGCAATCAGCCCCAGCATTTT
CASRRGNSNQPQHF
>TRBJ1-1|TRBV6-5|TRBD1|NA
TGTGCCAGCAGTCCCCGGACAGGGATCGACACTGAAGCTTTCTTT
CASSPRTGIDTEAFF
>TRBJ1-6|TRBV7-9|NA|NA
TGTGCCAGCAGCTTCCTGGATTCACCCCTCCACTTT
CASSFLDSPLHF
>TRBJ1-5|TRBV7-2|NA|NA
TGTGCCAGCAGCTTAGAACCCCTTGATCAGCCCCAGCATTTT
CASSLEPLDQPQHF
>TRBJ2-5|TRBV2|TRBD2|NA
TGTGCCAGCGTAGGGATAGCGGGGGTACGAGAGACCCAGTACTTC
CASVGIAGVRETQYF
>TRBJ1-6|TRBV25-1|NA|NA
TGTGCCAGCAGTGAAATCCGACCCTCGGATAATTCACCCCTCCACTTT
CASSEIRPSDNSPLHF
>TRBJ1-5|TRBV6-6|NA|NA
TGTGCCAGCAGTTACTCCTCCGAAGGTGCCCAGCATTTT
CASSYSSEGAQHF
>TRBJ1-3|TRBV7-6|TRBD1|once
TGTGCCAGCAGCAACCAAATCCGGGACAGCTCTGGAAACACCATATATTTT
CASSNQIRDSSGNTIYF
>TRBJ2-7|TRBV7-6|NA|NA
TGTGCCAGCAGCCGGCGGGACGGCCGTCGGGACGAGCAGTACTTC
CASSRRDGRRDEQYF
>TRBJ2-7|TRBV15|NA|NA
TGTGCCACCAGCAGAGACAGGGTCTACGAGCAGTACTTC
CATSRDRVYEQYF
>TRBJ2-3|TRBV6-5|NA|NA
TGTGCCACCAAAGTCGCCTTGGGCACAGATACGCAGTATTTT
CATKVALGTDTQYF
>TRBJ1-1|TRBV5-1|TRBD1|NA
TGCGCCAGCAGCTTGGTGGCAGGGGGTCCTACTGAAGCTTTCTTT
CASSLVAGGPTEAFF
>TRBJ1-6|TRBV4-2|TRBD1|NA
TGTGCCAGCAGCCAAGACCGGGGACAGGGGAATTCACCCCTCCACTTT
CASSQDRGQGNSPLHF
>TRBJ1-1|TRBV30|TRBD1|NA
TGTGCCTGGAGTGGGGACAGCCCAAGGAACACTGAAGCTTTCTTT
CAWSGDSPRNTEAFF
>TRBJ1-6|TRBV11-2|NA|NA
TGTGCCAGCAGCACCCGAGGGAGGGCGAATTCACCCCTCCACTTT
CASSTRGRANSPLHF
>TRBJ2-6|TRBV5-1|TRBD1|NA
TGCGCCAGCAGCTCCCCGGCAGGGACAGGGACTGGGGCCAACGTCCTGACTTTC
CASSSPAGTGTGANVLTF
>TRBJ1-1|TRBV6-6|NA|NA
TGTGCCAGCGGGGGGGGGACTGAAGCTTTCTTT
CASGGGTEAFF
>TRBJ2-7|TRBV7-2|NA|NA
TGTGCCAGCAGCTTCCGGGCGGGACCCTACGAGCAGTACTTC
CASSFRAGPYEQYF
>TRBJ1-2|TRBV10-3|NA|NA
TGTGCCATCAGTGAGTCAGGGAGCGATTTCTATGGCTACACCTTC
CAISESGSDFYGYTF
>TRBJ2-7|TRBV19|TRBD1|NA
TGTGCCAGTAGTAGGGGACAGTCCTACGAGCAGTACTTC
CASSRGQSYEQYF
>TRBJ2-2|TRBV7-9|NA|NA
TGTGCCAGCAGCCGACTACAGGGAACCGGGGAGCTGTTTTTT
CASSRLQGTGELFF
>TRBJ1-5|TRBV19|NA|NA
TGTGCCAGTACCCAAACAGGCATTCTCAATCAGCCCCAGCATTTT
CASTQTGILNQPQHF
>TRBJ1-1|TRBV11-2|NA|NA
TGTGCCAGCAGTCCACCGGGTTACACTGAAGCTTTCTTT
CASSPPGYTEAFF
>TRBJ2-4|TRBV7-9|TRBD1|NA
TGTGCCAGCAGCTCGACAGGGGGTTTAGCCAAAAACATTCAGTACTTC
CASSSTGGLAKNIQYF
>TRBJ2-7|TRBV4-3|TRBD1|NA
TGCGCCAGCAGCCAAGATTACAGGGGGGTCGAGCAGTACTTC
CASSQDYRGVEQYF
>TRBJ1-2|TRBV5-6|NA|NA
TGTGCCAGCAGCTTGTCCCCAGGGCACTCGAGTGGCTACACCTTC
CASSLSPGHSSGYTF
>TRBJ2-7|TRBV27|TRBD1|NA
TGTGCCAGCAGTTTAATTTCCGGGACAGGGGACTCCTACGAGCAGTACTTC
CASSLISGTGDSYEQYF
>TRBJ2-1|TRBV19|NA|NA
TGTGCCAGTACCCAGAGAAATTACAATGAGCAGTTCTTC
CASTQRNYNEQFF
>TRBJ1-1|TRBV9|NA|NA
TGTGCCAGCAGCGTAGATTTGGGCATTGAGGCTTTCTTT
CASSVDLGIEAFF
>TRBJ1-2|TRBV19|TRBD1|once
TGTGCCAGTAGTGACAGGGGCGACTATGGCTACACCTTC
CASSDRGDYGYTF
>TRBJ2-7|TRBV6-6|NA|NA
TGTGCCAGCAGTCGCCCCGGGGGCGGCTACCACGAGCAGTACTTC
CASSRPGGGYHEQYF
>TRBJ1-3|TRBV5-4|NA|NA
TGTGCCAGCAGCTTGGCGGCAGCCTCTGGAAACACCATATATTTT
CASSLAAASGNTIYF
>TRBJ1-5|TRBV6-5|TRBD1|NA
TGTGCCAGCAGTTCTGGACAGGGCCAGCCCCAGCATTTT
CASSSGQGQPQHF
>TRBJ2-1|TRBV9|TRBD1|NA
TGTGCCAGCAGCTCGGGACAGTACAATGAGCAGTTCTTC
CASSSGQYNEQFF
>TRBJ1-4|TRBV5-1|TRBD1|NA
TGCGCCAGCAGCTTGGCCCGGACAGGTGGTGAAAAACTGTTTTTT
CASSLARTGGEKLFF
>TRBJ2-6|TRBV6-2/TRBV6-3|NA|NA
TGTGCCAGCAGTTACCCGGACATCTCTGGGGCCAACGTCCTGACTTTC
CASSYPDISGANVLTF
>TRBJ1-1|TRBV6-2/TRBV6-3|NA|NA
TGTGCCAGCAGTCACAAAAACTACAGCGTCAGGTGGACTGAAGCTTTCTTT
CASSHKNYSVRWTEAFF
>TRBJ2-5|TRBV30|TRBD2|NA
TGTGCCTGGAGTGGACTAGCGGGGGGGGAGACCCAGTACTTC
CAWSGLAGGETQYF
>TRBJ1-2|TRBV5-1|TRBD1|NA
TGCGCCAGCAGCTTAATCCCAGGGGGCTGGAACTATGGCTACACCTTC
CASSLIPGGWNYGYTF
>TRBJ1-2|TRBV14|NA|NA
TGTGCCAGCAGCCAAGAAGTACACCTTAACTATGGCTACACCTTC
CASSQEVHLNYGYTF
>TRBJ2-1|TRBV4-2|TRBD2|NA
TGTGCCAGCAGCCAAGACGAAGCGGGGGGGCACAATGAGCAGTTCTTC
CASSQDEAGGHNEQFF
>TRBJ1-2|TRBV28|NA|NA
TGTGCCAGCAGTTTAACCGGCAGGGGTAAGGGCTACACCTTC
CASSLTGRGKGYTF
>TRBJ1-4|TRBV12-3/TRBV12-4|TRBD1|NA
TGTGCCAGTTTGGGGCAGGGGGCTGAAAAACTGTTTTTT
CASLGQGAEKLFF
>TRBJ2-2|TRBV5-1|NA|NA
TGCGCCAGCAGCTCCCAGGGGGGAGGGACCGGGGAGCTGTTTTTT
CASSSQGGGTGELFF
>TRBJ2-7|TRBV7-9|TRBD2|NA
TGTGCCAGCAGCTTACCGGGGGGTTACGAGCAGTACTTC
CASSLPGGYEQYF
>TRBJ2-2|TRBV9|NA|NA
TGTGCCAGCAGCGTAACTGGCGTGGGCGGGGAGCTGTTTTTT
CASSVTGVGGELFF
>TRBJ2-2|TRBV10-1|NA|NA
TGCGCCAGCCAGGGTACGAACACCGGGGAGCTGTTTTTT
CASQGTNTGELFF
>TRBJ1-6|TRBV27|NA|NA
TGTGCCAGCAGTTTATCGTTCCAGTATTCACCCCTCCACTTT
CASSLSFQYSPLHF
>TRBJ1-2|TRBV9|NA|NA
TGTGCCAGCAGCGTAGCCGGCTATGGCTACACCTTC
CASSVAGYGYTF
>TRBJ2-5|TRBV7-2|TRBD2|NA
TGTGCCAGCAGCACTAGCGGGGGGGCGGGAGAGACCCAGTACTTC
CASSTSGGAGETQYF
>TRBJ2-1|TRBV6-5|NA|NA
TGTGCCAGCAGTTACTCTAGCGGAGGGGTCAATGAGCAGTTCTTC
CASSYSSGGVNEQFF
>TRBJ1-2|TRBV6-2/TRBV6-3|NA|NA
TGTGCCAGCAGTTACGCCGGGGGCCATGGCTACACCTTC
CASSYAGGHGYTF